The subject of this entry is one T cell receptor beta chain. This record comes from a study of cytomegalovirus exposure and HLA in healthy donors. The overall study: In a later analysis, the roughly 120 validation repertoires were reported to have used the same platform as the roughly 610 first-cohort repertoires.

Separate from the roughly 700-subject first cohort, the roughly 120-subject validation cohort was the one that the donors belonged to. The CDR3 extends over 13 amino acids. Germline V gives CDR1 SNHLY, CDR2 FYNNEI. Trimming pared 9 bases from V and 5 bases from J, leaving 13 bases between. Generated by immunoSEQ multiplex PCR, the TCRdb table keeps only in-frame clones and is missing some. The sample has about 160,000 clones, roughly 86% seen once. This chain uses TRBV2 with TRBJ1-4, with D tentatively TRBD1 (5 bases). Sequencing input: PBMCs. The clonotype comes from a man aged 18 to 29 in good health and CMV-seropositive. The CDR3 coding sequence is TGTGCCAGGAGAGACAGAACCAATGAAAAACTGTTTTTT. Protein sequence: CARRDRTNEKLFF.